A selection of T cell receptor beta chains follows, all from one sample in a study of regulatory T cells in long-lasting Graves disease. Each CDR3 protein gets one entry after TCRdb re-called the multiplex PCR reads with MiXCR. The table includes a few hundred thousand distinct CDR3 sequences, about 14% detected once. Another study also made use of these data, one on T cells in Graves' hyperthyroidism and ophthalmopathy.

The input for sequencing was peripheral blood mononuclear cells (PBMCs), taken at new diagnosis, from a patient treated with antithyroid drugs. The receptors here all came from a woman between 45 and 60 years old with Graves disease. The CDR3 runs from the conserved cysteine through the conserved F or W. Each record gives: D gene, clone size, V gene, J gene, CDR3 protein, CDR3 DNA. D genes are given only for firm matches. The listing skips clone size in some rows; elsewhere it reads once, few, many or a size class.

TRBD2	-	TRBV9	TRBJ2-1	CASSVALAGGPRDEQFF	TGTGCCAGCAGCGTAGCTCTCGCGGGAGGGCCGCGGGACGAGCAGTTCTTC
TRBD1	-	TRBV5-6	TRBJ1-3	CASRPQGAYGNTIYF	TGTGCCAGCAGACCACAGGGGGCGTATGGAAACACCATATATTTT
-	-	TRBV11-2	TRBJ2-5	CASSQGAGDHQETQYF	TGTGCCAGCAGCCAGGGGGCGGGAGACCACCAAGAGACCCAGTACTTC
-	many	TRBV28	TRBJ1-2	CASSLKVHYGYTF	TGTGCCAGCAGTTTAAAGGTACACTATGGCTACACCTTC
TRBD2	many	TRBV20-1	TRBJ2-1	CSARSAGARINEQFF	TGCAGTGCTAGGTCAGCGGGAGCCAGGATCAATGAGCAGTTCTTC
TRBD1	-	TRBV27	TRBJ1-1	CASTQTRGRSEAFF	TGTGCCAGCACTCAAACCAGGGGGCGGTCTGAAGCTTTCTTT
-	few	TRBV20-1	TRBJ2-7	CSAKTGSLYEQYF	TGCAGTGCTAAGACCGGGAGTCTATACGAGCAGTACTTC
TRBD2	-	TRBV3-1	TRBJ2-7	CASSPGTIYEQYF	TGTGCCAGCAGCCCAGGGACTATCTACGAGCAGTACTTC
-	-	TRBV6-1	TRBJ2-2	CATTGANTGELFF	TGTGCCACAACGGGCGCGAACACCGGGGAGCTGTTTTTT
-	-	TRBV7-9	TRBJ2-2	CASSSPGRQYTGELFF	TGTGCCAGCAGCTCACCGGGACGGCAGTACACCGGGGAGCTGTTTTTT
-	-	TRBV27	TRBJ1-1	CASSSRTGEAFF	TGTGCCAGCAGCTCACGGACTGGTGAAGCTTTCTTT
-	-	TRBV2	TRBJ2-2	CASSEEETGELFF	TGTGCCAGCAGTGAAGAGGAGACCGGGGAGCTGTTTTTT
TRBD1	-	TRBV4-1	TRBJ1-2	CASSPNRGRTLFQGGAYGYTF	TGCGCCAGCAGCCCCAACAGGGGGCGAACGCTCTTCCAAGGAGGTGCCTATGGCTACACCTTC
TRBD1	many	TRBV6-1	TRBJ2-5	CASRRTGQETQYF	TGTGCCAGCAGACGGACAGGACAAGAGACCCAGTACTTC
TRBD2	-	TRBV7-2	TRBJ2-1	CASSRTSGRGYNEQFF	TGTGCCAGCAGCCGGACTAGCGGGAGGGGGTACAATGAGCAGTTCTTC
TRBD1	-	TRBV5-5	TRBJ1-2	CASSDPRDRVVGGYTF	TGTGCCAGCAGCGATCCCCGGGACAGGGTTGTGGGTGGCTACACCTTC
-	once	TRBV24-1	TRBJ1-2	CATSDGKYGYTF	TGTGCCACCAGTGACGGAAAATATGGCTACACCTTC
-	once	TRBV4-1	TRBJ2-5	CASSWVNQETQYF	TGCGCCAGCTCGTGGGTAAACCAAGAGACCCAGTACTTC
-	-	TRBV6-1	TRBJ2-7	CASSRNRLEQYF	TGTGCCAGCAGTAGAAACAGGTTGGAGCAGTACTTC
-	many	TRBV12-3/TRBV12-4	TRBJ2-4	CASSDRDGKNIQYF	TGTGCCAGCAGTGACCGGGACGGGAAAAACATTCAGTACTTC
-	few	TRBV7-9	TRBJ1-1	CASSGWVGAFGTEAFF	TGTGCCAGCAGCGGATGGGTGGGAGCCTTCGGCACTGAAGCTTTCTTT
TRBD2	-	TRBV27	TRBJ2-5	CASRKGTSGEQETQYF	TGTGCCAGCAGAAAAGGGACTAGCGGGGAACAAGAGACCCAGTACTTC
TRBD2	few	TRBV6-2/TRBV6-3	TRBJ2-1	CASSYSGTSYNEQFF	TGTGCCAGCAGTTACTCCGGGACTAGCTACAATGAGCAGTTCTTC
TRBD1	few	TRBV9	TRBJ2-1	CASSAGQGFNEQFF	TGTGCCAGCAGCGCAGGACAGGGTTTCAATGAGCAGTTCTTC
TRBD2	many	TRBV28	TRBJ2-1	CASSSSSGAYNEQFF	TGTGCCAGCAGTTCTTCTAGCGGAGCTTACAATGAGCAGTTCTTC
TRBD1	many	TRBV12-3/TRBV12-4	TRBJ1-5	CASRGQTNQPQHF	TGTGCCAGCAGGGGACAGACAAATCAGCCCCAGCATTTT
-	many	TRBV27	TRBJ2-5	CASKASAQETQYF	TGTGCCAGCAAGGCGTCAGCTCAAGAGACCCAGTACTTC
-	-	TRBV28	TRBJ2-2	CASSSSGATGELFF	TGTGCCAGCAGTTCGTCGGGGGCCACCGGGGAGCTGTTTTTT
-	many	TRBV18	TRBJ2-7	CASSPNTGEQYF	TGTGCCAGCTCACCTAACACGGGGGAGCAGTACTTC
TRBD2	-	TRBV20-1	TRBJ2-2	CSASDRLAGNTGELFF	TGCAGTGCCAGCGACCGACTAGCGGGGAACACCGGGGAGCTGTTTTTT
-	few	TRBV4-1	TRBJ2-7	CASSQVYGLTYEQYF	TGCGCCAGCAGCCAGGTGTATGGGCTCACCTACGAGCAGTACTTC